This TCR beta chain was recovered during a study of blood T cell repertoires in COVID-19. Whole-study context: The United States, Italy and Spain provided the acute and convalescent COVID-19 samples.

TCRdb's table, derived via immunoSEQ multiplex PCR, lists solely in-frame clones and lacks some. This sample has 61,000 or so clones, with more than 60% found just once. Trimming left V 3 bases short and J 2 bases short, with 14 bases between. There are 15 residues in the CDR3. The germline V gene encodes CDR1 DFQATT and CDR2 SNEGSKA (reference sequence). The sample taken for sequencing was peripheral blood. This chain joins TRBV20-1 and TRBJ2-1, with a possible D match to TRBD2 (5 bases). The TCR was taken from a woman in her seventies with acute or convalescent COVID-19. DNA of the CDR3: TGCAGTGCTAGTATCACCCTAGCAACCTACAATGAGCAGTTCTTC. This translates into CSASITLATYNEQFF.